The sample holds many counts of the clone carrying this T cell receptor beta chain. What it binds is unknown. The sample belongs to a study of T-cell reconstitution after alpha-beta-depleted transplantation in children. Study results and limitations: Most T-cell counts and diversity one year after the transplant came from T cells that were newly produced.

V lost 4 bases and J lost 6, with 11 bases in between. CDR1 is SGHRS and CDR2 is YFSETQ in the germline V gene. The CDR3 runs 12 residues. As it was prepared, the TCRbeta library received unique molecular identifiers. TCRdb re-analysed the PCR reads in MiXCR, keeping a single row per CDR3 protein. The table shows a few hundred thousand distinct CDR3 sequences, with 43% occurring only once. This specimen consisted of PBMCs, obtained before TCRalphabeta/CD19-depleted stem cell transplant. The sequence came from a girl aged 2-10 years with aplastic anemia, due to receive a stem cell transplant. The genes are TRBV5-1 and TRBJ2-7, with D perhaps being TRBD1 or TRBD2 (5 bases each). The CDR3, as DNA: TGCGCCAGCAGCATCGGGGCACTCGAGCAGTACTTC. Translating it yields CASSIGALEQYF.